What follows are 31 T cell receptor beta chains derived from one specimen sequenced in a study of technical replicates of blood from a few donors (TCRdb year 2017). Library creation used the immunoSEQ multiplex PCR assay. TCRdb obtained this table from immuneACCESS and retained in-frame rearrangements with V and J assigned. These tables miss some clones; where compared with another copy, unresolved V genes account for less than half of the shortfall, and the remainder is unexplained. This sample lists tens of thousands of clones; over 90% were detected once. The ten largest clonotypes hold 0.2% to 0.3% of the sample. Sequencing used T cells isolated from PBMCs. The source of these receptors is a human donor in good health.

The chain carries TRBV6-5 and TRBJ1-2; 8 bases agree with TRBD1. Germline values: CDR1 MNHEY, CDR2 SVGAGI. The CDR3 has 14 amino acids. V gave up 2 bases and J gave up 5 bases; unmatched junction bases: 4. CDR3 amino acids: CASSYRQGRYGYTF. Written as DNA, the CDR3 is TGTGCCAGCAGTTACCGACAGGGGAGATATGGCTACACCTTC.

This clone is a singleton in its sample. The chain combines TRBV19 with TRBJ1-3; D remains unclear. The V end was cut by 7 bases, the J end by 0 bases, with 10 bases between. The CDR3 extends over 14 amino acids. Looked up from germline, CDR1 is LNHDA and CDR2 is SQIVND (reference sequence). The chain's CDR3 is CASTPGSSGNTIYF. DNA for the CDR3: TGTGCCAGTACTCCGGGAAGCTCTGGAAACACCATATATTTT. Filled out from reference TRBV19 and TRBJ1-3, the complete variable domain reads DGGITQSPKYLFRKEGQNVTLSCEQNLNHDAMYWYRQDPGQGLRLIYYSQIVNDFQKGDIAEGYSVSREKKESFPLTVTSAQKNPTAFYLCASTPGSSGNTIYFGEGSWLTVV.

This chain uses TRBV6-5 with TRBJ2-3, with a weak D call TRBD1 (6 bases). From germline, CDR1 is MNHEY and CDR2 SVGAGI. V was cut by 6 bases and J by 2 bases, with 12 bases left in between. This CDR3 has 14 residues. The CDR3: CASRQGQVTDTQYF. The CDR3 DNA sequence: TGTGCCAGCAGACAGGGACAAGTCACAGATACGCAGTATTTT.

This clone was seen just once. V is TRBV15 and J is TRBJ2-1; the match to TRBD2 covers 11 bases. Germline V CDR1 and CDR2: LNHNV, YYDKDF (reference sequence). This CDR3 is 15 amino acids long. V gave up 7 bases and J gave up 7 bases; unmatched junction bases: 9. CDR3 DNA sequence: TGTGCCACCAAAGGAGGACTAGCGGGTAGTAATGAGCAGTTCTTC. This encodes CATKGGLAGSNEQFF.

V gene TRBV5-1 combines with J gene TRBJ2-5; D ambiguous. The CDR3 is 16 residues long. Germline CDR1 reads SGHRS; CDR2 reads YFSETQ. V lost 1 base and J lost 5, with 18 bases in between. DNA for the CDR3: TGCGCCAGCAGCTTGAATCAGCGCCTAAAAACTGAGACCCAGTACTTC. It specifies CASSLNQRLKTETQYF.

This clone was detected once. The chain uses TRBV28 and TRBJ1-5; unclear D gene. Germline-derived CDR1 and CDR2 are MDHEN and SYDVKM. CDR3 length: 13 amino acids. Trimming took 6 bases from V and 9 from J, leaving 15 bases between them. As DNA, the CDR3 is TGTGCCAGCAGCGCCTCCTTTCAGGTGCCCCAGCATTTT. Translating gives CASSASFQVPQHF.

For the CDR3, the DNA is TGTGCCACCAGCAGGCCGGGACAAGGCCCCTACGAGCAGTACTTC. Protein product: CATSRPGQGPYEQYF. V and J are TRBV15 and TRBJ2-7; perhaps TRBD1 as D (6 bases). V gave up 3 bases and J gave up 2 bases, with 14 bases separating them. Per the germline V gene, CDR1 is LNHNV and CDR2 is YYDKDF (reference sequence). This CDR3 contains 15 residues.

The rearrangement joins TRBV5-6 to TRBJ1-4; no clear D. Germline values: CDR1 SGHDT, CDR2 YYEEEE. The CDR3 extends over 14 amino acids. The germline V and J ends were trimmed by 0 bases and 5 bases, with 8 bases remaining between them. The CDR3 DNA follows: TGTGCCAGCAGCTTGGTATCCGTAAATGAAAAACTGTTTTTT. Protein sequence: CASSLVSVNEKLFF.

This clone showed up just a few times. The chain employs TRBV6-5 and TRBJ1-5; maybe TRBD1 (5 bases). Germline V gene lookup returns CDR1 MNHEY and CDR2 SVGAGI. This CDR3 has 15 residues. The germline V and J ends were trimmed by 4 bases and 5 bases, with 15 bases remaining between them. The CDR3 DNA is TGTGCCAGCAGTTTTTCCAGGGAATTGGATCAGCCCCAGCATTTT. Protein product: CASSFSRELDQPQHF.

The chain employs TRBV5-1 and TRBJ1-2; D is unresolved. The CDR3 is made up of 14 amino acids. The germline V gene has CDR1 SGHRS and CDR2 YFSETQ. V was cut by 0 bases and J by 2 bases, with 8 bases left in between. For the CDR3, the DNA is TGCGCCAGCAGCTTGGAATCAGTAAACTATGGCTACACCTTC. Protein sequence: CASSLESVNYGYTF.

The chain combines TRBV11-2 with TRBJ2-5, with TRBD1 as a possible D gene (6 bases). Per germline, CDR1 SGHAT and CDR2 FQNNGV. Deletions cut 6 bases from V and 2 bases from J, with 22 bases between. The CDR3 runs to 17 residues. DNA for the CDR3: TGTGCCAGCAGGTCCTCCGACAGGATCGGATGGCAAGAGACCCAGTACTTC. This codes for CASRSSDRIGWQETQYF.

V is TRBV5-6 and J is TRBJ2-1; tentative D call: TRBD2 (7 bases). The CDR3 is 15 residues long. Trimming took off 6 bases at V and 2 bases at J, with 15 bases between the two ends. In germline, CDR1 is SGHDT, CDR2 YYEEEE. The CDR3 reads CASTPGEGPYNEQFF. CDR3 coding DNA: TGTGCCAGCACCCCAGGGGAGGGACCCTACAATGAGCAGTTCTTC.

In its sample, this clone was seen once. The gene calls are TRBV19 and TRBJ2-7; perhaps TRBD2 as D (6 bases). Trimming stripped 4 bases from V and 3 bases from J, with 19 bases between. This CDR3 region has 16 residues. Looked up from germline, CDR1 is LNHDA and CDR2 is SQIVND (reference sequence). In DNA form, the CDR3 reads TGTGCCAGTAGTACCGTCCGGCTTAGCGGTTACTACGAGCAGTACTTC. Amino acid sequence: CASSTVRLSGYYEQYF.

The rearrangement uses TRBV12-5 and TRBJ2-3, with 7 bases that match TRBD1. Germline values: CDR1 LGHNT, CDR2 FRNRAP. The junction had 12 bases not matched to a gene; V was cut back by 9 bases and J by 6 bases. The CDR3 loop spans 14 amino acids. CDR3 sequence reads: CASSLRGMADTQYF. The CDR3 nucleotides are TGTGCTAGCTCACTCAGGGGGATGGCGGATACGCAGTATTTT.

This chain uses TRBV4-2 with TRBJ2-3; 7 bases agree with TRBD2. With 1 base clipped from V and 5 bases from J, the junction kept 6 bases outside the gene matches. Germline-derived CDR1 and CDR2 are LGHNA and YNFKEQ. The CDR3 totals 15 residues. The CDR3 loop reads CASSQGAGAIDTQYF. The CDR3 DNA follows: TGTGCCAGCAGCCAAGGGGCGGGAGCTATAGATACGCAGTATTTT.

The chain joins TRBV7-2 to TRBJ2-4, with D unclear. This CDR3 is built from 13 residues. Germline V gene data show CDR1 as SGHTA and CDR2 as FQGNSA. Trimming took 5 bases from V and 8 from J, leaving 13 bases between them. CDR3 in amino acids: CASSPGGMHIQYF. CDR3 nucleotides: TGTGCCAGCAGCCCAGGTGGCATGCACATTCAGTACTTC.

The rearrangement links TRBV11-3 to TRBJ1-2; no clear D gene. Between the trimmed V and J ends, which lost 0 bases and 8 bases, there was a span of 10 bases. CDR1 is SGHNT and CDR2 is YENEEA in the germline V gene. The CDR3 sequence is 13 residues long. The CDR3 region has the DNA TGTGCCAGCAGCTTAGATCCCCTGAGGGGCTACACCTTC. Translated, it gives CASSLDPLRGYTF.

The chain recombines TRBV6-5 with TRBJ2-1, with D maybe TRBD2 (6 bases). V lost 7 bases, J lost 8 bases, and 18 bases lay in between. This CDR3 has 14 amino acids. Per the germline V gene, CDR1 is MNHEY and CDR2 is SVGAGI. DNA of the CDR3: TGTGCCAGCAATCGACTAGGAGGGAACGATGAGCAGTTCTTC. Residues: CASNRLGGNDEQFF.

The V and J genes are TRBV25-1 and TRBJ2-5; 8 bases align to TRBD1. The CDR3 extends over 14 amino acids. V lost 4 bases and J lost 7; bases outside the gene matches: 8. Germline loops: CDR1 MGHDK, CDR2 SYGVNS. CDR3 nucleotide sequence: TGTGCCAGCAGTGCCTCAGGGGGCTGGAGGACCCAGTACTTC. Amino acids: CASSASGGWRTQYF.

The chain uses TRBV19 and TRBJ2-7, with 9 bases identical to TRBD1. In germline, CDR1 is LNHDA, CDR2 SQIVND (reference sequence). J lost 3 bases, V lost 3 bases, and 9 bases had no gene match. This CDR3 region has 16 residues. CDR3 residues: CASSISGTGNYYEQYF. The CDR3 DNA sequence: TGTGCCAGTAGTATTTCCGGGACAGGGAATTACTACGAGCAGTACTTC. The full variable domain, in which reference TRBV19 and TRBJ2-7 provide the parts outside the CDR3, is DGGITQSPKYLFRKEGQNVTLSCEQNLNHDAMYWYRQDPGQGLRLIYYSQIVNDFQKGDIAEGYSVSREKKESFPLTVTSAQKNPTAFYLCASSISGTGNYYEQYFGPGTRLTVT.

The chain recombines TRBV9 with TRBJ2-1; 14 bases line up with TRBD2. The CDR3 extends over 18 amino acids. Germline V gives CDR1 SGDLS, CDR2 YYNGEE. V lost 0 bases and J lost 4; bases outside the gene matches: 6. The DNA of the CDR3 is TGTGCCAGCAGCGTAGGTGGGACTAGCGGGGGCCCTTACAATGAGCAGTTCTTC. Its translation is CASSVGGTSGGPYNEQFF.

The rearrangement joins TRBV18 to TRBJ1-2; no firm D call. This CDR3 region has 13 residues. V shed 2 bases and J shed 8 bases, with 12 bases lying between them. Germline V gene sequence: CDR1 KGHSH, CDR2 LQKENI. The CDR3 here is CASSPGVASGYTF. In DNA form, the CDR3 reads TGTGCCAGCTCACCAGGGGTGGCTAGCGGCTACACCTTC.

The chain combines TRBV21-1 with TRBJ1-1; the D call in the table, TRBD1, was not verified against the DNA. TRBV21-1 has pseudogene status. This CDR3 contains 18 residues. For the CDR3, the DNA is TGTGCCAGCAGCAAAGAAGGCGAGACAGGGTCCATCTACACTGAAGCTTTCTTT. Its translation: CASSKEGETGSIYTEAFF.

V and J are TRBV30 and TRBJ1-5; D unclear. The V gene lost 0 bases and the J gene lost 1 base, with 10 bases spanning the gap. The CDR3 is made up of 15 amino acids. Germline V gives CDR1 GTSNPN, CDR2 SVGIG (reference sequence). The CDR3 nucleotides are TGTGCCTGGAGTGTTGAGAGTCCCAGCAATCAGCCCCAGCATTTT. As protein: CAWSVESPSNQPQHF. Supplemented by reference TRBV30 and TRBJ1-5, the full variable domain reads SQTIHQWPATLVQPVGSPLSLECTVEGTSNPNLYWYRQAAGRGLQLLFYSVGIGQISSEVPQNLSASRPQDRQFILSSKKLLLSDSGFYLCAWSVESPSNQPQHFGDGTRLSIL.

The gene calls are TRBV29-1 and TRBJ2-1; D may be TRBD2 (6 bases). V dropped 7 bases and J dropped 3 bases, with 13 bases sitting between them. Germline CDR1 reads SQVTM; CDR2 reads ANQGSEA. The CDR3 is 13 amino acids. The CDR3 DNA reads TGCAGCGGGAATGGGGGGTACTACAATGAGCAGTTCTTC. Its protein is CSGNGGYYNEQFF.

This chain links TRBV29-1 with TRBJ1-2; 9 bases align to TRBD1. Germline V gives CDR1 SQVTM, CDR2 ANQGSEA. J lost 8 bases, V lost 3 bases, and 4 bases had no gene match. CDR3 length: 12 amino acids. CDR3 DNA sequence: TGCAGCGTTGAGGTTGGACAGGGGGGCTACACCTTC. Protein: CSVEVGQGGYTF.

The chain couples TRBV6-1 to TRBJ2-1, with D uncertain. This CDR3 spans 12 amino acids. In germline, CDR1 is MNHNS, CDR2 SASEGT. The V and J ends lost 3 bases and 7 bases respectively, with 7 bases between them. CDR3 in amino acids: CASSDSENEQFF. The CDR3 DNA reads TGTGCCAGCAGTGATTCGGAGAATGAGCAGTTCTTC.

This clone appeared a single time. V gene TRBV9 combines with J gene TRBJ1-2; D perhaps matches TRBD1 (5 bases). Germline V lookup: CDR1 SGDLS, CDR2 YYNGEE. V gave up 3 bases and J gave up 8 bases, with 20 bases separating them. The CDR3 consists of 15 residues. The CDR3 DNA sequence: TGTGCCAGCAGCGCAGCTAGTGGCAGGGTGGGCGGCTACACCTTC. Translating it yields CASSAASGRVGGYTF.

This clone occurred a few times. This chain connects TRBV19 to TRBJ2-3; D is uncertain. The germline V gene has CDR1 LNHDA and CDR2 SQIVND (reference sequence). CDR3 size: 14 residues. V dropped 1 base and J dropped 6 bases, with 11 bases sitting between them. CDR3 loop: CASSIVNSRDTQYF. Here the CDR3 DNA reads TGTGCCAGTAGTATAGTGAACTCTAGGGATACGCAGTATTTT.

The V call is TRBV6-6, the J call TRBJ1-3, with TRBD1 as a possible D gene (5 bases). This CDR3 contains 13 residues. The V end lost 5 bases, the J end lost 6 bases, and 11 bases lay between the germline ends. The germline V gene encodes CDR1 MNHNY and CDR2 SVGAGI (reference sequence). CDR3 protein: CASSPGYENTIYF. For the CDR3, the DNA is TGTGCCAGCAGTCCAGGGTACGAAAACACCATATATTTT.

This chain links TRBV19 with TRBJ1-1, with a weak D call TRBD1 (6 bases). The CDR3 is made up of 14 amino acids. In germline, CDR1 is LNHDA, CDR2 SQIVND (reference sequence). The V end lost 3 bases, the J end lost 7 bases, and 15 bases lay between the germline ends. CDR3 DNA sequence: TGTGCCAGTAGTATCGGGACACGCCAACTTGAAGCTTTCTTT. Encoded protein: CASSIGTRQLEAFF.